Each of the 29 T cell receptor beta chains below was sequenced from the same sample in a study of regulatory T cells in long-lasting Graves disease. Documented time point: newly diagnosed GD, antithyroid drugs for less than 3 months. PBMCs provided the RNA from which the TCR library was made. iRepertoire HTBI primers and Arm-PCR of CDR3 regions built TCR beta libraries. MiXCR was run by TCRdb on the multiplex PCR reads, yielding one entry per CDR3 protein. The sample records fewer than 500,000 distinct CDR3 sequences, around 16% being singletons. These records were also assigned to another study, of T cells in Graves' hyperthyroidism and ophthalmopathy.

Sequenced material: peripheral blood mononuclear cells (PBMCs), taken at new diagnosis, from a patient treated with antithyroid drugs. The receptors shown here come from a man in his forties or fifties with Graves disease.

The chain uses TRBV6-1 and TRBJ2-2; either TRBD1 or TRBD2 may supply D (5 bases each). The CDR3 consists of 14 residues. Germline CDR1 and CDR2: MNHNS and SASEGT. V lost 7 bases and J 6 bases, leaving 15 bases between the germline ends. CDR3 in DNA: TGTGCCAGCACCAGGGTCCCGAGGGCCGGGGAGCTGTTTTTT. It specifies CASTRVPRAGELFF.

V gene TRBV2 combines with J gene TRBJ2-1; D unresolved. The CDR3 totals 16 residues. Looked up from germline, CDR1 is SNHLY and CDR2 is FYNNEI. V was shortened by 8 bases and J by 5 bases, with 22 bases between the two germline ends. CDR3 in amino acids: CASHSLRRWADNEQFF. The CDR3 nucleotides read TGTGCCAGCCACTCTTTGCGCCGCTGGGCTGACAATGAGCAGTTCTTC. The full variable domain, its missing parts supplied by reference TRBV2 and TRBJ2-1, is EPEVTQTPSHQVTQMGQEVILRCVPISNHLYFYWYRQILGQKVEFLVSFYNNEISEKSEIFDDQFSVERPDGSNFTLKIRSTKLEDSAMYFCASHSLRRWADNEQFFGPGTRLTVL.

V gene TRBV6-2 or TRBV6-3 combines with J gene TRBJ1-1; a weak D match, TRBD1 (6 bases). This CDR3 contains 20 residues. In germline, CDR1 is MNHEY, CDR2 SVGEGT. V was shortened by 6 bases and J by 2 bases, with 31 bases between the two germline ends. In nucleotides, the CDR3 is TGTGCCAGCAGCCGGAAACACCCGGGACAACCTTTTTGGGGCAACACTGAAGCTTTCTTT. Protein product: CASSRKHPGQPFWGNTEAFF.

This clonotype has just a few counts. The V and J genes are TRBV4-1 and TRBJ2-1, with D perhaps matching TRBD1 (5 bases). V lost 0 bases and J 8 bases, leaving 14 bases between the germline ends. The CDR3 has 15 amino acids. Germline-derived CDR1 and CDR2 are MGHRA and YSYEKL. CDR3 in DNA: TGCGCCAGCAGCCAAGATCTCCGGCCGACAGATGAGCAGTTCTTC. The encoded protein is CASSQDLRPTDEQFF.

In its sample, this clonotype was seen a few times. J is TRBJ2-4 and V is TRBV19; 7 bases fit TRBD2. This CDR3 comprises 16 residues. Trimming removed 2 bases from V and 0 bases from J; junction bases left unmatched: 4. CDR1 is LNHDA, CDR2 SQIVND, per germline (reference sequence). In DNA form, the CDR3 reads TGTGCCAGTAGTATAAGACTAGCAGCAGCCAAAAACATTCAGTACTTC. It specifies CASSIRLAAAKNIQYF.

The chain combines TRBV28 with TRBJ2-3; possibly TRBD2 for D (5 bases). V lost 6 bases to trimming and J lost 5 bases, with 9 bases between them. Germline CDR1 and CDR2: MDHEN and SYDVKM. The CDR3 loop spans 12 amino acids. The CDR3 DNA sequence: TGTGCCAGCAGCACCGGGGTAGATACGCAGTATTTT. Amino acid sequence: CASSTGVDTQYF. Looking up the rest from reference TRBV28 and TRBJ2-3 gives the full variable domain: DVKVTQSSRYLVKRTGEKVFLECVQDMDHENMFWYRQDPGLGLRLIYFSYDVKMKEKGDIPEGYSVSREKKERFSLILESASTNQTSMYLCASSTGVDTQYFGPGTRLTVL.

The chain couples TRBV29-1 to TRBJ2-1, with TRBD1 matching 7 bases. V shed 6 bases and J 3 bases; nucleotides not matched to a gene: 11. Germline CDR1 and CDR2: SQVTM and ANQGSEA. The CDR3 has 15 amino acids. The CDR3 protein is CSVVGQAPNYNEQFF. CDR3 nucleotides: TGCAGCGTCGTCGGACAGGCACCTAACTACAATGAGCAGTTCTTC.

As concerns this clonotype: One base away lies a much larger clone, so this may be a sequencing read error. The chain combines TRBV27 with TRBJ2-1; 9 bases agree with TRBD2. This CDR3 region has 17 residues. Germline-derived CDR1 and CDR2 are MNHEY and SMNVEV (reference sequence). DNA of the CDR3: TGTGCCAGCACTAATCTAATTAGTAGCGGGAGACACAATGAGCAGTCCTTC. It specifies CASTNLISSGRHNEQSF.

The rearrangement links TRBV6-1 to TRBJ2-1, with D tentatively TRBD1 or TRBD2 (7 bases each). Trimming removed 11 bases from V and 8 bases from J, with 22 bases in between. The V gene's germline CDR1 is MNHNS and CDR2 SASEGT. This CDR3 contains 14 residues. This chain's CDR3 is CASQGEGANDEQFF. The DNA of the CDR3 is TGTGCCTCTCAGGGGGAGGGGGCTAACGATGAGCAGTTCTTC.

This sequence joins TRBV19 and TRBJ2-2, with no clear D. The germline V gene encodes CDR1 LNHDA and CDR2 SQIVND (reference sequence). This CDR3 has 15 amino acids. The V end was cut by 6 bases, the J end by 7 bases, with 18 bases between. The CDR3 protein is CASSPTDDWGGELFF. Written as DNA, the CDR3 is TGTGCCAGTAGCCCGACGGACGACTGGGGCGGGGAGCTGTTTTTT.

This clonotype showed up many times. The V gene is TRBV30, the J gene TRBJ2-7; D remains unclear. The germline V and J ends were trimmed by 0 bases and 9 bases, with 12 bases remaining between them. This CDR3 is built from 12 residues. Germline V gives CDR1 GTSNPN, CDR2 SVGIG (reference sequence). The CDR3 sequence is CAWSVIGRMQYF. CDR3 nucleotide sequence: TGTGCCTGGAGTGTAATCGGGCGGATGCAGTACTTC.

This clonotype was counted many times. The V gene is TRBV28, the J gene TRBJ2-7; D may be TRBD2 (6 bases). V was cut by 2 bases and J by 4 bases, with 12 bases left in between. Germline CDR1 reads MDHEN; CDR2 reads SYDVKM. This CDR3 is 14 amino acids long. CDR3 nucleotide sequence: TGTGCCAGCAGTTTAGCCCGGGAGTGGTACGAGCAGTACTTC. Its protein product is CASSLAREWYEQYF.

The sample holds a few counts of this clonotype. The chain uses TRBV12-3 or TRBV12-4 and TRBJ1-4, with D tentatively TRBD1 (5 bases). The V gene lost 5 bases and the J gene lost 4 bases, with 11 bases spanning the gap. The CDR3 is made up of 14 amino acids. The CDR3 bases are TGTGCCAGCAGTCTGTGGGACCGTAATGAAAAACTGTTTTTT. Its protein is CASSLWDRNEKLFF.

This clonotype has ten or more counts. The J gene is TRBJ2-2, the V gene TRBV11-2, with 11 nucleotides matching TRBD2. Losses at the gene ends were 1 base for V and 6 bases for J; bases not matched to a gene: 4. This CDR3 is 16 amino acids long. Germline V CDR1 and CDR2: SGHAT, FQNNGV. The CDR3 protein is CASSLVTSGSAGELFF. CDR3 DNA sequence: TGTGCCAGCAGCTTAGTAACTAGCGGGAGCGCCGGGGAGCTGTTTTTT. The complete variable domain, with remaining parts taken from reference TRBV11-2 and TRBJ2-2, reads EAGVAQSPRYKIIEKRQSVAFWCNPISGHATLYWYQQILGQGPKLLIQFQNNGVVDDSQLPKDRFSAERLKGVDSTLKIQPAKLEDSAVYLCASSLVTSGSAGELFFGEGSRLTVL.

This clonotype has ten or more counts. The chain employs TRBV28 and TRBJ2-4, with a weak D call TRBD1 (6 bases). This CDR3 spans 16 amino acids. V was clipped by 5 bases and J by 0 bases, with 14 bases between them. Germline CDR1 and CDR2: MDHEN and SYDVKM. DNA of the CDR3: TGTGCCAGCAGTCCCCCGGGACAACTAGCCAAAAACATTCAGTACTTC. It is translated as CASSPPGQLAKNIQYF.

This chain joins TRBV19 and TRBJ2-3; 9 positions agree with TRBD2. Germline CDR1 and CDR2: LNHDA and SQIVND (reference sequence). The CDR3 covers 15 residues. Germline trimming cut 1 base from V and 6 bases from J; bases unmatched to any gene: 5. DNA of the CDR3: TGTGCCAGTAGTATAGTTCCGGGACTAGCCGATACGCAGTATTTT. It encodes CASSIVPGLADTQYF.

V usage is TRBV19 and J usage is TRBJ1-1, with unresolved D. Between the trimmed V and J ends, which lost 2 bases and 0 bases, there was a span of 10 bases. The CDR3 is 15 amino acids. Germline CDR1 reads LNHDA; CDR2 reads SQIVND (reference sequence). The CDR3 coding sequence is TGTGCCAGTAGTATACACGGACGTCTGAACACTGAAGCTTTCTTT. It codes for CASSIHGRLNTEAFF.

About this clonotype: A much larger clonotype is one base distant, so this may be a read error. The rearrangement uses TRBV13 and TRBJ2-2; D could derive from TRBD1 or TRBD2 (6 bases each). Germline-derived CDR1 and CDR2 are PRHDT and FYEKMQ (reference sequence). This CDR3 is 16 amino acids long. CDR3 in DNA: TGTGCCAGCAGCTTAGAAGGGGGAGTCGGCACCGGGGGGCTGTTTTTT. Its translation: CASSLEGGVGTGGLFF.

Many counts were recorded for this clonotype. The rearrangement links TRBV12-3 or TRBV12-4 to TRBJ1-1; possible D gene TRBD1, 6 bases. The V end was cut by 8 bases, the J end by 5 bases, with 18 bases between. This CDR3 is built from 14 residues. The CDR3, as DNA: TGTGCCAGCGGGACCGGGGGGGGGCATACTGAAGCTTTCTTT. Its protein is CASGTGGGHTEAFF.

The chain carries TRBV7-8 and TRBJ2-2; D is perhaps TRBD2 (5 bases). V lost 4 bases and J 7 bases, leaving 13 bases between the germline ends. The CDR3 consists of 14 residues. Germline V gene lookup returns CDR1 SGHVS and CDR2 FQNEAQ. For the CDR3, the DNA is TGTGCCAGCAGCTCCCTAGCCCGAGGCGGGGAGCTGTTTTTT. Translating it yields CASSSLARGGELFF.

This clonotype was picked up many times. The chain carries TRBV28 and TRBJ2-5; possible D gene TRBD2, 5 bases. The CDR3 has 16 amino acids. V was trimmed by 9 bases and J by 1 base, leaving 21 bases between them. Germline V gives CDR1 MDHEN, CDR2 SYDVKM. The CDR3 protein is CAREFLRRTPQETQYF. In DNA, the CDR3 is TGTGCCAGAGAGTTCCTCAGAAGGACTCCCCAAGAGACCCAGTACTTC.

The gene calls are TRBV10-3 and TRBJ2-3; D unclear. In germline, CDR1 is ENHRY, CDR2 SYGVKD. The V and J ends lost 8 bases and 3 bases respectively, with 6 bases between them. The CDR3 is 11 amino acids. CDR3 loop: CAIARTDTQYF. The DNA of the CDR3 is TGTGCCATCGCGCGGACAGATACGCAGTATTTT.

The chain recombines TRBV4-1 with TRBJ1-2; 9 nucleotides align to TRBD1. The V gene's germline CDR1 is MGHRA and CDR2 YSYEKL. This CDR3 has 16 residues. Trimming took 4 bases from V and 7 from J; bases not matched to a gene: 13. The CDR3, as DNA: TGCGCCAGCAGCCCCCAGGAGGGGACAGGGAGCGGTGGCTACACCTTC. This sequence encodes CASSPQEGTGSGGYTF.

This clonotype was counted at least ten times. V is TRBV30 and J is TRBJ1-4; 7 bases are a match to TRBD1. Trimming removed 0 bases from V and 10 bases from J; junction bases left unmatched: 5. CDR3 size: 13 residues. Germline-derived CDR1 and CDR2 are GTSNPN and SVGIG (reference sequence). DNA for the CDR3: TGTGCCTGGAGTGTAGGGGCAGGGGGAAAACTGTTTTTT. Amino acid sequence: CAWSVGAGGKLFF.

The genes are TRBV18 and TRBJ2-7; possibly TRBD1 or TRBD2 for D (6 bases each). Germline CDR1 KGHSH, CDR2 LQKENI. V was cut by 2 bases and J by 3 bases, with 17 bases left in between. The CDR3 totals 16 residues. The CDR3 DNA follows: TGTGCCAGCTCACCAAGCGTCAGAGGGGGGAGCTACGAGCAGTACTTC. This gives the protein CASSPSVRGGSYEQYF.

In its sample, this clonotype was seen a few times. The chain combines TRBV19 with TRBJ2-6, with TRBD1 identical over 8 bases. The V and J ends lost 2 bases and 2 bases, in that order; junction bases with no gene match: 5. Looked up from germline, CDR1 is LNHDA and CDR2 is SQIVND (reference sequence). CDR3 length: 17 amino acids. The DNA for the CDR3 is TGTGCCAGTAGTATAATTCCACAGGGGGCTGGGGCCAACGTCCTGACTTTC. Amino acids: CASSIIPQGAGANVLTF.

Ten or more counts support this clonotype. The chain has TRBV5-1 and TRBJ2-7; TRBD1 matches 8 bases. Trimming cost V 4 bases and J 13 bases; bases outside gene matches: 7. Germline-derived CDR1 and CDR2 are SGHRS and YFSETQ. The CDR3 sequence is 11 residues long. The CDR3 here is CASSDLDRDYF. In DNA, the CDR3 is TGCGCCAGCAGCGACCTGGACAGGGACTACTTC.

The rearrangement links TRBV9 to TRBJ2-7; the D is unclear. Germline V gene sequence: CDR1 SGDLS, CDR2 YYNGEE. CDR3 length equals 13 residues. With 0 bases removed from V and 6 bases from J, the gap between germline ends came to 10 bases. CDR3 amino acids: CASSVGPGLEQYF. CDR3 sequence (DNA): TGTGCCAGCAGCGTAGGACCAGGTCTCGAGCAGTACTTC.

This clonotype was detected ten times or more. The chain recombines TRBV11-2 with TRBJ1-2; D gene uncertain. Germline CDR1 SGHAT, CDR2 FQNNGV. The CDR3 is 13 residues long. The ends were cut back, 4 bases at V and 7 bases at J, with 13 bases in the middle. The CDR3 sequence: CASSSDPLAGYTF. DNA of the CDR3: TGTGCCAGCAGCTCCGACCCACTGGCTGGCTACACCTTC.